The clone carrying this T cell receptor (beta chain) was seen a handful of times. The target antigen is unknown. The germline V gene has CDR1 MNHEY and CDR2 SVGAGI. Trimming left V 0 bases short and J 4 bases short, with 12 bases between. CDR3 length equals 15 residues. The record originates from a study of PD-1 blockade in classical Hodgkin lymphoma. Study conclusions and caveats: A significant rise in TCR diversity was seen by C4D1 for CD4+ cells but not for CD8+ cells. Complete responders had baseline diversity similar to newly diagnosed patients. Reported baseline diversity: healthy donors highest, relapsed/refractory patients lowest.

As for time point: cycle 4 day 1 (C4D1), after six to seven weeks of nivolumab. All patients relapsed after autologous stem cell transplantation, and brentuximab vedotin exposure varied. Complete response, partial response or progressive disease made up the best responses. Method: immunoSEQ multiplex PCR; TCRdb's copy keeps in-frame clones and lacks some. This table holds about 89,000 clones, 90% found once. J is TRBJ2-5 and V is TRBV6-5; D remains ambiguous. The clonotype comes from a human donor with classical Hodgkin lymphoma. This material consisted of peripheral blood mononuclear cells (PBMCs), taken before the fourth cycle of nivolumab. The DNA for the CDR3 is TGTGCCAGCAGTTACTCGTTGGCAGTTGCAGAGACCCAGTACTTC. It specifies CASSYSLAVAETQYF.